Below are 32 T cell receptor beta chains sequenced from a single sample in a study of blood T cell repertoires in COVID-19. Here immunoSEQ multiplex PCR was the method, and the copy in TCRdb shows in-frame clones only, minus some. This table holds about 250,000 clones, approximately 86% found once. The sequenced material came from peripheral blood. The receptors originated from a woman aged 55-75 years who had recovered from COVID-19.

A single count supports this clone. V and J are TRBV4-1 and TRBJ1-5, with 10 bases aligning to TRBD1. This CDR3 contains 15 residues. Per the germline V gene, CDR1 is MGHRA and CDR2 is YSYEKL. V shed 2 bases and J 9 bases; nucleotides not matched to a gene: 7. As DNA, the CDR3 is TGCGCCAGCAGCCAACGGGACAGGGGCAAATGGCCCCAGCATTTT. Its translation is CASSQRDRGKWPQHF.

This chain uses TRBV19 with TRBJ2-2; 7 bases are shared with TRBD2. Germline values: CDR1 LNHDA, CDR2 SQIVND (reference sequence). The junction had 8 bases not matched to a gene; V was cut back by 1 base and J by 6 bases. This CDR3 is built from 16 residues. CDR3 nucleotides: TGTGCCAGTAGTATAGGGACTAGATCTTTGGCCGGGGAGCTGTTTTTT. Its protein product is CASSIGTRSLAGELFF.

The chain has TRBV7-8 and TRBJ2-7; possible D gene TRBD1, 5 bases. The V and J ends lost 5 bases and 5 bases respectively, with 13 bases between them. Germline-derived CDR1 and CDR2 are SGHVS and FQNEAQ. CDR3 length: 13 amino acids. The CDR3 loop is CASSVQAPDEQYF. The CDR3 DNA is TGTGCCAGCAGCGTACAGGCGCCCGACGAGCAGTACTTC.

The chain recombines TRBV4-2 with TRBJ1-5; 7 nucleotides match TRBD1. The CDR3 has 15 amino acids. Germline V gives CDR1 LGHNA, CDR2 YNFKEQ. V shed 3 bases and J 4 bases; nucleotides not matched to a gene: 6. The CDR3 DNA sequence: TGTGCCAGCAGCCAGTTGGCAGGGGGGAATCAGCCCCAGCATTTT. Translation: CASSQLAGGNQPQHF.

The table lists this clone with a count of one. The chain links TRBV24-1 to TRBJ1-1; TRBD1 is a possible D gene (6 bases). The CDR3 runs 14 residues. V dropped 7 bases and J dropped 0 bases, with 11 bases sitting between them. Germline CDR1 and CDR2: KGHDR and SFDVKD. CDR3 in amino acids: CATSPPGVNTEAFF. For the CDR3, the DNA is TGTGCCACCAGCCCCCCAGGGGTGAACACTGAAGCTTTCTTT.

The chain uses TRBV7-9 and TRBJ1-4, with TRBD1 as a possible D gene (6 bases). The ends were cut back, 6 bases at V and 3 bases at J, with 14 bases in the middle. There are 15 residues in the CDR3. Germline V gene lookup returns CDR1 SEHNR and CDR2 FQNEAQ (reference sequence). The DNA for the CDR3 is TGTGCCAGCAGGTTGGGGACAAACGCTAATGAAAAACTGTTTTTT. Translation: CASRLGTNANEKLFF.

V gene TRBV5-4 combines with J gene TRBJ2-2, with a weak D call TRBD1 (5 bases). The V gene lost 2 bases and the J gene lost 0 bases, with 20 bases spanning the gap. The V gene's germline CDR1 is SGHNT and CDR2 YYREEE (reference sequence). The CDR3 contains 19 residues. The CDR3 loop reads CASSFFLGKGHANTGELFF. CDR3 sequence (DNA): TGTGCCAGCAGCTTCTTTCTGGGGAAAGGACACGCGAACACCGGGGAGCTGTTTTTT.

The chain recombines TRBV28 with TRBJ2-7; D unclear. The CDR3 is 14 residues long. V lost 0 bases and J lost 2, with 8 bases in between. The germline V gene encodes CDR1 MDHEN and CDR2 SYDVKM. CDR3 region: CASSLWAAAYEQYF. CDR3 bases: TGTGCCAGCAGTTTATGGGCCGCCGCCTACGAGCAGTACTTC.

The chain combines TRBV7-2 with TRBJ2-1; TRBD1 aligns across 9 bases. Germline trimming cut 1 base from V and 7 bases from J; bases unmatched to any gene: 17. The CDR3 length is 19 residues. CDR1 and CDR2 (germline): SGHTA, FQGNSA. The CDR3 is CASSLVLASGGQGGNEQFF. The DNA for the CDR3 is TGTGCCAGCAGCTTAGTGTTAGCTTCGGGGGGACAGGGCGGTAATGAGCAGTTCTTC.

The chain links TRBV5-4 to TRBJ1-3, with D perhaps matching TRBD1 (6 bases). CDR1 is SGHNT and CDR2 is YYREEE in the germline V gene (reference sequence). The CDR3 length is 15 residues. The V and J ends lost 4 bases and 3 bases respectively, with 14 bases between them. The CDR3 sequence: CASSRGGSYGNTIYF. In DNA form, the CDR3 reads TGTGCCAGCAGCCGAGGGGGTTCGTATGGAAACACCATATATTTT.

The V call is TRBV3-1 (or the pseudogene TRBV3-2), the J call TRBJ2-2; no definite D call. The germline V and J ends were trimmed by 4 bases and 5 bases, with 5 bases remaining between them. The CDR3 runs 12 residues. The germline CDR1 and CDR2 sequences are LGHDT and YNNKEL (reference sequence). CDR3 residues: CASSPLTGELFF. The CDR3 region has the DNA TGTGCCAGCAGCCCCTTGACCGGGGAGCTGTTTTTT.

The chain recombines TRBV10-3 with TRBJ1-4; 8 bases line up with TRBD1. Germline V CDR1 and CDR2: ENHRY, SYGVKD. J lost 2 bases, V lost 11 bases, and 4 bases had no gene match. This CDR3 is 13 amino acids long. The CDR3 reads CAARQGTNEKLFF. Written as DNA, the CDR3 is TGTGCCGCCCGACAGGGGACTAATGAAAAACTGTTTTTT.

This chain joins TRBV7-9 and TRBJ2-7; no clear D. Trimming took off 1 base at V and 4 bases at J, with 5 bases between the two ends. The germline V gene has CDR1 SEHNR and CDR2 FQNEAQ (reference sequence). The CDR3 sequence is 12 residues long. Here the CDR3 reads CASSLEQYEQYF. The CDR3 DNA is TGTGCCAGCAGCTTAGAGCAATACGAGCAGTACTTC.

This clone appeared once. The chain couples TRBV5-1 to TRBJ2-5; the D gene is possibly TRBD1 (6 bases). V lost 0 bases, J lost 9 bases, and 12 bases lay in between. CDR3 length: 13 amino acids. Germline-derived CDR1 and CDR2 are SGHRS and YFSETQ. This CDR3 is CASSLEQGDSQYF. CDR3 coding DNA: TGCGCCAGCAGCTTGGAACAGGGTGATTCCCAGTACTTC.

This clone came up a few times. The CDR3 sequence is CASSPTLGQNNSPLHF. In nucleotides, the CDR3 is TGTGCCAGCAGCCCTACACTGGGACAGAATAATTCACCCCTCCACTTT. The chain links TRBV11-2 to TRBJ1-6; 7 bases align to TRBD1. The CDR3 length is 16 residues. V was clipped by 5 bases and J by 5 bases; unmatched bases: 9. Looked up from germline, CDR1 is SGHAT and CDR2 is FQNNGV.

The J gene is TRBJ1-1, the V gene TRBV7-2; perhaps TRBD1 as D (5 bases). Trimming stripped 10 bases from V and 12 bases from J, with 18 bases between. The CDR3 runs to 11 residues. Germline CDR1 reads SGHTA; CDR2 reads FQGNSA. This CDR3 reads CATAGGRGTFF. CDR3 sequence (DNA): TGTGCCACAGCGGGGGGGAGAGGAACTTTCTTT.

The rearrangement joins TRBV9 to TRBJ1-2; 8 nucleotides agree with TRBD1. CDR3 length: 14 amino acids. J was trimmed by 8 bases and V by 0 bases; bases with no gene match: 6. Germline assignment: CDR1 SGDLS and CDR2 YYNGEE. CDR3 sequence: CASSVGMTGDGYTF. The CDR3 DNA sequence: TGTGCCAGCAGCGTAGGAATGACAGGGGACGGCTACACCTTC.

The chain combines TRBV28 with TRBJ1-3, with a tentative D call TRBD1 (5 bases). V lost 1 base, J lost 2 bases, and 9 bases lay in between. The CDR3 runs to 15 residues. CDR1 and CDR2 (germline): MDHEN, SYDVKM. CDR3 nucleotides: TGTGCCAGCAGTTTATACGGGGGGACTGGAAACACCATATATTTT. This translates into CASSLYGGTGNTIYF.

The CDR3: CASSSGVAGATQYF. The CDR3 bases are TGTGCCAGCAGCTCCGGTGTCGCGGGGGCTACGCAGTATTTT. This chain uses TRBV7-3 with TRBJ2-3, with D perhaps matching TRBD2 (7 bases). Per germline, CDR1 SGHTA and CDR2 FQGTGA. CDR3 length: 14 amino acids. V lost 4 bases, J lost 8 bases, and 16 bases lay in between. Full variable domain (missing parts from reference TRBV7-3 and TRBJ2-3): GAGVSQTPSNKVTEKGKYVELRCDPISGHTALYWYRQSLGQGPEFLIYFQGTGAADDSGLPNDRFFAVRPEGSVSTLKIQRTERGDSAVYLCASSSGVAGATQYFGPGTRLTVL.

V and J are TRBV2 and TRBJ2-7, with 8 nucleotides matching TRBD2. Germline CDR1 and CDR2: SNHLY and FYNNEI. The CDR3 extends over 17 amino acids. The junction had 15 bases not matched to a gene; V was cut back by 6 bases and J by 2 bases. The CDR3 sequence: CASRPRVGGGPTYEQYF. The CDR3 nucleotides are TGTGCCAGCAGGCCCAGGGTTGGCGGGGGGCCCACCTACGAGCAGTACTTC.

This chain uses TRBV12-2 with TRBJ1-1; TRBD1 is the table's D call, not checked against the DNA. TRBV12-2 has pseudogene status. The CDR3 has 15 amino acids. CDR3 coding DNA: TGTGCAAGTCGCGAATCAGGACAGGGGGACACTGAAGCTTTCTTT. This gives the protein CASRESGQGDTEAFF.

The chain couples TRBV2 to TRBJ1-4, with TRBD1 matching 7 bases. Germline CDR1 is SNHLY and CDR2 is FYNNEI. The CDR3 extends over 17 amino acids. V shed 11 bases and J 1 base; nucleotides not matched to a gene: 16. The CDR3 loop reads CAGRTGDGLRTNEKLFF. The CDR3 DNA reads as TGTGCCGGCCGAACAGGGGACGGCCTAAGAACTAATGAAAAACTGTTTTTT.

The rearrangement joins TRBV14 to TRBJ2-7; 10 bases line up with TRBD1. In germline, CDR1 is SGHDN, CDR2 FVKESK. This CDR3 region has 15 residues. J was trimmed by 5 bases and V by 4 bases; bases with no gene match: 8. CDR3 nucleotide sequence: TGTGCCAGCAGCCCCCCGGGACAGGGGTGGCACGAGCAGTACTTC. The encoded protein is CASSPPGQGWHEQYF.

This clone was seen a single time. The chain carries TRBV7-6 and TRBJ1-6; 7 positions agree with TRBD1. Trimming removed 7 bases from V and 9 bases from J; junction bases left unmatched: 18. The CDR3 has 17 amino acids. CDR1 and CDR2 from the germline V gene are SGHVS and FNYEAQ. CDR3 in DNA: TGTGCCAGCACCCTCCGGGGCCAGACAGGGAAGGGTTCACCCCTCCACTTT. It translates to CASTLRGQTGKGSPLHF. The full variable domain, rest sourced from reference TRBV7-6 and TRBJ1-6, is GAGVSQSPRYKVTKRGQDVALRCDPISGHVSLYWYRQALGQGPEFLTYFNYEAQQDKSGLPNDRFSAERPEGSISTLTIQRTEQRDSAMYRCASTLRGQTGKGSPLHFGNGTRLTVT.

The J gene is TRBJ1-6, the V gene TRBV15; D may be TRBD1 (5 bases). The V and J ends lost 1 base and 0 bases respectively, with 16 bases between them. The CDR3 has 19 amino acids. CDR1 LNHNV and CDR2 YYDKDF come from the germline V gene (reference sequence). The CDR3, as DNA: TGTGCCACCAGCAGAGCAAGGGCAGGGCGCCTCTCCTATAATTCACCCCTCCACTTT. It specifies CATSRARAGRLSYNSPLHF.

The gene calls are TRBV7-2 and TRBJ1-6; no reliable D call. The CDR3 is 17 residues long. Germline lookup yields CDR1 SGHTA and CDR2 FQGNSA. V was trimmed by 2 bases and J by 8 bases, leaving 19 bases between them. DNA for the CDR3: TGTGCCAGCAGCTTAACTGCCCGCGGGCCACTCGATTCACCCCTCCACTTT. This sequence encodes CASSLTARGPLDSPLHF.

The V call is TRBV6-5, the J call TRBJ1-4, with 8 bases that match TRBD1. The CDR3 has 13 amino acids. Germline V gene lookup returns CDR1 MNHEY and CDR2 SVGAGI. With 5 bases clipped from V and 11 bases from J, the junction kept 7 bases outside the gene matches. In nucleotides, the CDR3 is TGTGCCAGCAGTCAACAGGGGGTCGACAAACTGTTTTTT. Translated, it gives CASSQQGVDKLFF.

J is TRBJ2-6 and V is TRBV7-3; 8 nucleotides match TRBD1. V lost 5 bases, J lost 0 bases, and 12 bases stayed unmatched. Germline lookup yields CDR1 SGHTA and CDR2 FQGTGA. The CDR3 consists of 19 residues. The CDR3 region has the DNA TGTGCCAGCAGCGCACTACCGGGACAGGTTAACTCTGGGGCCAACGTCCTGACTTTC. This gives the protein CASSALPGQVNSGANVLTF.

CDR3 amino acids: CASSPPGQPATNEKLFF. The DNA of the CDR3 is TGCGCCAGCAGCCCTCCGGGACAGCCTGCAACTAATGAAAAACTGTTTTTT. The chain is built from TRBV5-1 and TRBJ1-4, with 7 bases fitting TRBD1. The CDR3 consists of 17 residues. The germline gives CDR1 SGHRS, CDR2 YFSETQ. After removal of 4 bases from V and 0 bases from J, the junction contained 9 bases not matched to a gene.

This clone was seen once. The CDR3 protein is CASSQDRGNTDTQYF. Written as DNA, the CDR3 is TGTGCCAGCAGCCAAGATCGGGGGAACACAGATACGCAGTATTTT. This chain links TRBV3-1 (or the pseudogene TRBV3-2) with TRBJ2-3, with a possible D match to TRBD2 (6 bases). Trimming took off 0 bases at V and 2 bases at J, with 9 bases between the two ends. The CDR3 spans 15 residues. Germline V gene sequence: CDR1 LGHDT, CDR2 YNNKEL (reference sequence).

V is TRBV19 and J is TRBJ1-2; 8 bases are a match to TRBD1. CDR3 size: 15 residues. V shed 7 bases and J 4 bases; nucleotides not matched to a gene: 11. Germline loops: CDR1 LNHDA, CDR2 SQIVND (reference sequence). The CDR3 sequence is CASTPTRTGSYGYTF. CDR3 nucleotide sequence: TGTGCCAGTACTCCCACCCGGACAGGGTCCTATGGCTACACCTTC.

CDR3 sequence (DNA): TGCGCCAGCAGCCCAAACAGGGCCTCAATCTATGGCTACACCTTC. Translating gives CASSPNRASIYGYTF. The rearrangement uses TRBV5-1 and TRBJ1-2; D is perhaps TRBD1 (6 bases). The ends were cut back, 4 bases at V and 4 bases at J, with 17 bases in the middle. The germline gives CDR1 SGHRS, CDR2 YFSETQ. This CDR3 comprises 15 residues. Full variable domain (outside the CDR3, taken from reference TRBV5-1 and TRBJ1-2): KAGVTQTPRYLIKTRGQQVTLSCSPISGHRSVSWYQQTPGQGLQFLFEYFSETQRNKGNFPGRFSGRQFSNSRSEMNVSTLELGDSALYLCASSPNRASIYGYTFGSGTRLTVV.